A single T cell receptor (beta chain) is shown here with its context. Its antigen is still unknown. The sample's time point: newly diagnosed GD, antithyroid drugs for less than 3 months. From RNA extracted from PBMCs, the TCR library was made. The TCR beta library used iRepertoire HTBI primers with Arm-PCR amplification of CDR3. As processed by the authors: Identified segments across samples numbered roughly 62 TRBV and about 13 TRBJ. TCRdb independently ran MiXCR on the multiplex PCR reads; one entry per CDR3 protein. The V and J calls and clone size are TCRdb's, not the authors'. The table has around 250,000 distinct CDR3 sequences, just over 20% seen once; the top ten hold about 14%. The data belong to a study of regulatory T cells in long-lasting Graves disease. Overall study findings and caveats: Persistent disease exhibited a predilection for TRBV28, TRBJ1-2 and TRBJ2-5.

This CDR3 has 14 residues. The germline CDR1 and CDR2 sequences are LNHNV and YYDKDF (reference sequence). Trimming took off 0 bases at V and 5 bases at J, with 11 bases between the two ends. The chain carries TRBV15 and TRBJ2-7; D unclear. The starting material was peripheral blood mononuclear cells (PBMCs), obtained at new diagnosis, from a patient treated with antithyroid drugs. The sequence was obtained from a female donor with Graves disease. In DNA, the CDR3 is TGTGCCACCAGCAGAGATTGGTCCGGTGACGAGCAGTACTTC. It is translated as CATSRDWSGDEQYF.